The source of this TCR beta chain is a study of cytomegalovirus exposure and HLA in healthy donors. Germline CDR1 SGHTA, CDR2 FQGNSA. V lost 4 bases and J 1 base, leaving 10 bases between the germline ends. The CDR3 has 14 amino acids. PCR amplification relied on 60 Vbeta primers (plus 13 Jbeta primers). This table comes from immunoSEQ multiplex PCR, and its TCRdb copy is limited to in-frame clones, with some not included. Among 130,000 or so clones listed, 60% to 85% were seen once. Input material: PBMCs. This TCR was recovered from a middle-aged woman in good health and CMV-seronegative. The chain has TRBV7-2 and TRBJ1-1; D remains unclear. The CDR3 nucleotides read TGTGCCAGCAGCTATAAGGCAGGGAACACTGAAGCTTTCTTT. It yields the protein CASSYKAGNTEAFF.